Below, 16 T cell receptor beta chains from the same sample are listed, as sequenced in a study of shared clonotypes between healthy human individuals. Libraries were prepared by immunoSEQ multiplex PCR; TCRdb keeps only in-frame clonotypes and omits some of them. The data hold fewer than 600,000 clones, with over 60% observed a single time. Sequencing was done on a sample of PBMCs. The receptors originated from a woman between 40 and 50 years old in good health. Some clones in this sample may be carry-over from other donors' samples.

Regarding this clone: This may be a read error, as it is one base from a much larger clone. The V call is TRBV19, the J call TRBJ2-7; TRBD1 matches at 10 bases. After removal of 6 bases from V and 1 base from J, the junction contained 9 bases not matched to a gene. The CDR3 loop spans 16 amino acids. Per germline, CDR1 LNHDA and CDR2 SQIVND (reference sequence). The CDR3 here is CASRHGTGEGSYEQYF. The DNA for the CDR3 is TGTGCCAGTAGACACGGGACAGGGGAAGGGTCCTACGAGCAGTACTTC. The full variable domain, with the rest looked up from reference TRBV19 and TRBJ2-7, is DGGITQSPKYLFRKEGQNVTLSCEQNLNHDAMYWYRQDPGQGLRLIYYSQIVNDFQKGDIAEGYSVSREKKESFPLTVTSAQKNPTAFYLCASRHGTGEGSYEQYFGPGTRLTVT.

About this clone itself: It is likely a read error: a sequence one base away is far more abundant. The chain carries TRBV30 and TRBJ2-7; 12 nucleotides line up with TRBD1. Germline V gene sequence: CDR1 GTSNPN, CDR2 SVGIG (reference sequence). The junction had 10 bases not matched to a gene; V was cut back by 4 bases and J by 9 bases. The CDR3 consists of 14 residues. CDR3 in amino acids: CAWIIGTGGVGQYF. The CDR3 DNA is TGTGCCTGGATTATAGGGACAGGGGGCGTGGGGCAGTACTTC. The full variable domain, with the rest looked up from reference TRBV30 and TRBJ2-7, is SQTIHQWPATLVQPVGSPLSLECTVEGTSNPNLYWYRQAAGRGLQLLFYSVGIGQISSEVPQNLSASRPQDRQFILSSKKLLLSDSGFYLCAWIIGTGGVGQYFGPGTRLTVT.

This clone showed up many times. Within the sample, other DNA sequences also encode this same CDR3. The CDR3 reads CASSQWWWTSVSVDYEQYF. The CDR3 region has the DNA TGCGCCAGCAGCCAATGGTGGTGGACTTCGGTTTCCGTCGACTACGAGCAGTACTTC. The rearrangement joins TRBV4-1 to TRBJ2-7; TRBD2 is a possible D gene (5 bases). The V and J ends lost 2 bases and 3 bases respectively, with 26 bases between them. Germline CDR1 is MGHRA and CDR2 is YSYEKL. The CDR3 is 19 amino acids.

This rearrangement joins TRBV6-5 to TRBJ2-1; TRBD2 matches 10 bases. Germline CDR1 is MNHEY and CDR2 is SVGAGI. V shed 0 bases and J 4 bases; nucleotides not matched to a gene: 3. The CDR3 has 16 residues. Here the CDR3 reads CASSYSRGLAYNEQFF. The CDR3 coding sequence is TGTGCCAGCAGTTACTCTAGGGGACTAGCGTACAATGAGCAGTTCTTC.

J is TRBJ1-2 and V is TRBV5-4; the D is unclear. CDR1 is SGHNT and CDR2 is YYREEE in the germline V gene (reference sequence). CDR3 size: 14 residues. Trimming took off 0 bases at V and 8 bases at J, with 14 bases between the two ends. CDR3 sequence (DNA): TGTGCCAGCAGCTTGGCACAAAAAACACGAGGCTACACCTTC. This encodes CASSLAQKTRGYTF.

CDR3: CASGSSYEQYF. CDR3 in DNA: TGTGCCAGCGGAAGCTCCTACGAGCAGTACTTC. The chain carries TRBV7-6 and TRBJ2-7; no reliable D call. Germline values: CDR1 SGHVS, CDR2 FNYEAQ. The CDR3 covers 11 residues. Trimming left V 8 bases short and J 0 bases short, with 5 bases between.

V and J are TRBV9 and TRBJ2-1; D may match TRBD1 or TRBD2 (5 bases each). This CDR3 comprises 15 residues. Trimming stripped 4 bases from V and 4 bases from J, with 15 bases between. Germline V lookup: CDR1 SGDLS, CDR2 YYNGEE. The CDR3 protein is CASSLGGPTYNEQFF. In nucleotides, the CDR3 is TGTGCCAGCAGCCTTGGGGGACCGACATACAATGAGCAGTTCTTC.

In regard to this clone: One base separates it from a far larger clone, so it is likely a read error. The genes are TRBV4-1 and TRBJ1-4; 9 bases fit TRBD1. The CDR3 runs 15 residues. Looked up from germline, CDR1 is MGHRA and CDR2 is YSYEKL. CDR3 sequence (DNA): TGCGCCAGCAGGGGTTACAGGGGGCCGACTGAAGAACTGTTTTTT. Encoded protein: CASRGYRGPTEELFF.

This clone was detected once. V is TRBV27 and J is TRBJ2-7, with unresolved D. Trimming removed 4 bases at V and 3 bases at J, with 16 bases between. Germline V gene data show CDR1 as MNHEY and CDR2 as SMNVEV (reference sequence). The length of the CDR3 is 15 residues. CDR3 nucleotides: TGTGCCAGCAGTTGGAATCTTGTGGGTGTCTACGAGCAGTACTTC. It specifies CASSWNLVGVYEQYF.

The chain joins TRBV27 to TRBJ2-3; 9 bases fit TRBD2. There are 14 residues in the CDR3. CDR1 is MNHEY and CDR2 is SMNVEV in the germline V gene (reference sequence). J lost 2 bases, V lost 8 bases, and 5 bases had no gene match. The CDR3 protein is CASWSGRYTDTQYF. The CDR3 DNA reads as TGTGCCAGCTGGAGCGGGAGGTACACAGATACGCAGTATTTT.

A word on this clone: This is likely an artifact of a read error, given a far larger clone one base away. The chain joins TRBV9 to TRBJ2-5, with TRBD1 as a possible D gene (6 bases). Germline CDR1 SGDLS, CDR2 YYNGEE. This CDR3 spans 16 amino acids. The CDR3 DNA reads TGTGCCAGCAGCGTAGGGCAGGGGTTCCGAGGGGAGACCCCGTACTTC. This gives the protein CASSVGQGFRGETPYF. Looking up the rest from reference TRBV9 and TRBJ2-5 gives the full variable domain: DSGVTQTPKHLITATGQRVTLRCSPRSGDLSVYWYQQSLDQGLQFLIQYYNGEERAKGNILERFSAQQFPDLHSELNLSSLELGDSALYFCASSVGQGFRGETPYFGPGTRLLVL.

This clone appeared once. The rearrangement joins TRBV5-4 to TRBJ1-2; D is ambiguous. Per germline, CDR1 SGHNT and CDR2 YYREEE (reference sequence). The CDR3 contains 14 residues. With 0 bases removed from V and 5 bases from J, the gap between germline ends came to 11 bases. The CDR3 DNA reads TGTGCCAGCAGCTTGGCAAGGAGACGGTATGGCTACACCTTC. This translates into CASSLARRRYGYTF.

This clone was seen many times. The identical CDR3 is also encoded by other nucleotide sequences in the sample. V and J are TRBV6-4 and TRBJ2-5; no definite D call. CDR1 is MRHNA and CDR2 is SNTAGT in the germline V gene. The CDR3 totals 15 residues. Trimming stripped 4 bases from V and 1 base from J, with 13 bases between. DNA for the CDR3: TGTGCCAGCAGTGCAGAGGCAGGTCTCCAAGAGACCCAGTACTTC. It yields the protein CASSAEAGLQETQYF.

The genes are TRBV11-2 and TRBJ2-3, with 8 bases that match TRBD2. Germline V lookup: CDR1 SGHAT, CDR2 FQNNGV. The V and J ends lost 1 base and 6 bases, in that order; junction bases with no gene match: 9. This CDR3 contains 16 residues. Written as DNA, the CDR3 is TGTGCCAGCAGCTTAGTTTGGCGGGAGGTCAGGGATACGCAGTATTTT. Translation: CASSLVWREVRDTQYF.

The chain has TRBV5-1 and TRBJ2-1; TRBD2 matches at 12 bases. This CDR3 is built from 15 residues. In germline, CDR1 is SGHRS, CDR2 YFSETQ. J lost 5 bases, V lost 4 bases, and 4 bases had no gene match. CDR3 nucleotides: TGCGCCAGCAGCATCCGGACTAGCGGGAACAATGAGCAGTTCTTC. Translating it yields CASSIRTSGNNEQFF.

J is TRBJ2-7 and V is TRBV2; a weak D match, TRBD2 (6 bases). The CDR3 spans 12 residues. Trimming pared 8 bases from V and 3 bases from J, leaving 11 bases between. CDR1 is SNHLY and CDR2 is FYNNEI in the germline V gene. CDR3 amino acids: CASRTNYYEQYF. In nucleotides, the CDR3 is TGTGCCAGCCGGACTAACTACTACGAGCAGTACTTC.